The 26 T cell receptor beta chains below come from one sample, sequenced in a study of T cell clonotyping in hematopoietic cell transplantation (dated by TCRdb to the early 2020s). Library generation was performed with the immunoSEQ multiplex PCR assay. The source is immuneACCESS, and TCRdb retained only in-frame sequences with V and J called. Part of the clones is not carried over; for the studies checked, unresolved V genes explain less than half of this, and the remainder is unexplained. In this sample the table shows under 20,000 clones, 70% to 80% of which occur a single time. About 17% of the sample rests with the top ten. The time point label of this sample denotes: recipient sample about 28 days before transplant, after cytoreduction. Sequencing used peripheral blood mononuclear cells, obtained before stem cell transplant. Receptors originate from a man aged 60 to 69 with acute myeloid leukemia. Some clones in this sample may be carry-over from other donors' samples.

V usage is TRBV9 and J usage is TRBJ2-7; the match to TRBD2 covers 11 bases. V lost 0 bases to trimming and J lost 3 bases; unmatched junction nucleotides: 11. The germline V gene encodes CDR1 SGDLS and CDR2 YYNGEE. The CDR3 has 18 amino acids. CDR3 loop: CASSVESLAGGEVYEQYF. The CDR3 DNA is TGTGCCAGCAGCGTAGAGAGCCTAGCGGGAGGAGAAGTCTACGAGCAGTACTTC.

The chain employs TRBV9 and TRBJ2-7; 7 bases are shared with TRBD1. The germline V gene encodes CDR1 SGDLS and CDR2 YYNGEE. Trimming at V came to 0 bases and at J to 3 bases, leaving 6 bases not matched to a gene. The CDR3 sequence is 15 residues long. The DNA of the CDR3 is TGTGCCAGCAGCGTAGGTCAGGGGGTGGTCTACGAGCAGTACTTC. Protein product: CASSVGQGVVYEQYF.

This chain joins TRBV29-1 and TRBJ2-5; D is possibly TRBD2 (5 bases). The ends were cut back, 7 bases at V and 1 base at J, with 10 bases in the middle. The CDR3 extends over 12 amino acids. CDR1 and CDR2 (germline): SQVTM, ANQGSEA. The CDR3 nucleotides read TGCAGCGGTCTCCGGGGCCAAGAGACCCAGTACTTC. Translated: CSGLRGQETQYF. Variable domain in full (rest from reference TRBV29-1 and TRBJ2-5): SAVISQKPSRDICQRGTSLTIQCQVDSQVTMMFWYRQQPGQSLTLIATANQGSEATYESGFVIDKFPISRPNLTFSTLTVSNMSPEDSSIYLCSGLRGQETQYFGPGTRLLVL.

This clone has only a few counts. The chain carries TRBV6-5 and TRBJ2-2; perhaps TRBD2 as D (5 bases). V was trimmed by 0 bases and J by 7 bases, leaving 6 bases between them. This CDR3 is built from 13 residues. Germline CDR1 reads MNHEY; CDR2 reads SVGAGI. Here the CDR3 reads CASSYSGGGELFF. The DNA of the CDR3 is TGTGCCAGCAGTTACTCCGGAGGCGGGGAGCTGTTTTTT.

The CDR3, as DNA: TGCGCCAGCAGCCAAGATGGTACAGGGATCAACTATGGCTACACCTTC. Protein product: CASSQDGTGINYGYTF. The J gene is TRBJ1-2, the V gene TRBV4-3; D perhaps matches TRBD1 (6 bases). V lost 0 bases to trimming and J lost 2 bases, with 13 bases between them. The V gene's germline CDR1 is LGHNA and CDR2 YSLEER. The CDR3 length is 16 residues.

The V gene is TRBV9, the J gene TRBJ2-5; TRBD2 matches 12 bases. V lost 3 bases, J lost 0 bases, and 9 bases stayed unmatched. This CDR3 comprises 18 residues. Per germline, CDR1 SGDLS and CDR2 YYNGEE. In nucleotides, the CDR3 is TGTGCCAGCAGCGGGACTAGCGGGGCGACTAGGTACCAAGAGACCCAGTACTTC. It codes for CASSGTSGATRYQETQYF. The full variable domain, with the rest looked up from reference TRBV9 and TRBJ2-5, is DSGVTQTPKHLITATGQRVTLRCSPRSGDLSVYWYQQSLDQGLQFLIQYYNGEERAKGNILERFSAQQFPDLHSELNLSSLELGDSALYFCASSGTSGATRYQETQYFGPGTRLLVL.

The genes are TRBV21-1 and TRBJ1-5; the D call in the table, TRBD1, was not verified against the DNA. TRBV21-1 is termed a pseudogene. The CDR3 runs to 15 residues. The CDR3 here is CASSSGGASNQPQHF. The DNA of the CDR3 is TGTGCCAGCAGCTCAGGGGGCGCGAGCAATCAGCCCCAGCATTTT.

The chain has TRBV6-1 and TRBJ2-5; 11 nucleotides agree with TRBD2. Germline CDR1 is MNHNS and CDR2 is SASEGT. With 3 bases clipped from V and 4 bases from J, the junction kept 19 bases outside the gene matches. The CDR3 sequence is 20 residues long. Here the CDR3 reads CASSELRTGTSGGHRETQYF. CDR3 DNA sequence: TGTGCCAGCAGTGAGCTGCGAACCGGGACTAGCGGAGGCCACCGAGAGACCCAGTACTTC.

This chain uses TRBV27 with TRBJ2-2; 7 nucleotides agree with TRBD1. CDR1 is MNHEY, CDR2 SMNVEV, per germline (reference sequence). V trimming: 2 bases; J trimming: 7 bases; junction bases outside the gene matches: 7. There are 15 residues in the CDR3. The CDR3 is CASSLRGGWSGELFF. The CDR3 bases are TGTGCCAGCAGTTTAAGAGGGGGCTGGAGCGGGGAGCTGTTTTTT.

V and J are TRBV25-1 and TRBJ2-7; D is undetermined. The CDR3 consists of 13 residues. The V gene lost 5 bases and the J gene lost 0 bases, with 8 bases spanning the gap. Germline V CDR1 and CDR2: MGHDK, SYGVNS. The CDR3 loop is CASSYISSYEQYF. CDR3 DNA: TGTGCCAGCAGTTACATCAGCTCCTACGAGCAGTACTTC.

V usage is TRBV5-1 and J usage is TRBJ2-5; 11 nucleotides match TRBD2. This CDR3 has 15 amino acids. Germline V lookup: CDR1 SGHRS, CDR2 YFSETQ. Trimming took 4 bases from V and 5 from J; bases not matched to a gene: 7. The CDR3 DNA sequence: TGCGCCAGCAGCCCGCAGACTAGCGGGGCGGAGACCCAGTACTTC. Amino acid sequence: CASSPQTSGAETQYF.

This clone showed up just once. This sequence joins TRBV5-6 and TRBJ2-7; D gene unclear. V lost 0 bases to trimming and J lost 1 base, with 11 bases between them. The CDR3 covers 15 residues. CDR1 is SGHDT and CDR2 is YYEEEE in the germline V gene. The CDR3 nucleotides are TGTGCCAGCAGCTTGGCCGGGTACGGGTCCTACGAGCAGTACTTC. It is translated as CASSLAGYGSYEQYF.

In this sample, this clone turned up a few times. This chain links TRBV11-3 with TRBJ2-2, with D maybe TRBD2 (5 bases). Trimming pared 2 bases from V and 4 bases from J, leaving 14 bases between. This CDR3 region has 16 residues. Germline V gives CDR1 SGHNT, CDR2 YENEEA. The CDR3: CASSLFAPEGTGELFF. In nucleotides, the CDR3 is TGTGCCAGCAGCTTATTTGCCCCAGAGGGCACCGGGGAGCTGTTTTTT.

The J gene is TRBJ2-2, the V gene TRBV10-3, with TRBD1 identical over 7 bases. V dropped 7 bases and J dropped 1; count of bases not matched to a gene: 3. Per germline, CDR1 ENHRY and CDR2 SYGVKD. The CDR3 sequence is 14 residues long. The CDR3 DNA follows: TGTGCCATCACGGACAGGAGGAACACCGGGGAGCTGTTTTTT. This sequence encodes CAITDRRNTGELFF.

The chain joins TRBV29-1 to TRBJ2-2; 10 bases map to TRBD2. V dropped 4 bases and J dropped 6; count of bases not matched to a gene: 14. Germline V gives CDR1 SQVTM, CDR2 ANQGSEA. The CDR3 covers 17 residues. DNA for the CDR3: TGCAGCGTTGGGGGCGAACCAGCGGGGGGGCGGGCCGGGGAGCTGTTTTTT. Protein: CSVGGEPAGGRAGELFF.

The table lists this clone with a few counts. The genes are TRBV11-3 and TRBJ1-4, with D unclear. Germline CDR1 reads SGHNT; CDR2 reads YENEEA. This CDR3 is built from 13 residues. Trimming stripped 2 bases from V and 8 bases from J, with 9 bases between. CDR3 protein: CASSLRTGEKLFF. CDR3 DNA: TGTGCCAGCAGCTTAAGAACCGGAGAAAAACTGTTTTTT.

V gene TRBV6-6 combines with J gene TRBJ1-3; 11 nucleotides line up with TRBD1. This CDR3 spans 16 amino acids. V was pared by 6 bases and J by 0 bases, with 4 bases of the junction left unmatched. The V gene's germline CDR1 is MNHNY and CDR2 SVGAGI (reference sequence). CDR3 sequence: CASRDRGLFSGNTIYF. Written as DNA, the CDR3 is TGTGCCAGCAGGGACAGGGGGCTTTTCTCTGGAAACACCATATATTTT.

This clone showed up just a few times. The gene calls are TRBV2 and TRBJ1-4, with D possibly matching TRBD1 (5 bases). This CDR3 region has 14 residues. V was pared by 3 bases and J by 2 bases, with 7 bases between. Per germline, CDR1 SNHLY and CDR2 FYNNEI. The CDR3 sequence is CASSDSGTNEKLFF. Here the CDR3 DNA reads TGTGCCAGCAGTGATTCAGGGACTAATGAAAAACTGTTTTTT. Complete variable domain (other parts from reference TRBV2 and TRBJ1-4): EPEVTQTPSHQVTQMGQEVILRCVPISNHLYFYWYRQILGQKVEFLVSFYNNEISEKSEIFDDQFSVERPDGSNFTLKIRSTKLEDSAMYFCASSDSGTNEKLFFGSGTQLSVL.

J is TRBJ1-1 and V is TRBV11-3; D remains ambiguous. The CDR3 has 15 residues. Trimming shortened V by 2 bases and J by 14 bases, and 24 bases separated the two germline ends. CDR1 SGHNT and CDR2 YENEEA come from the germline V gene. In nucleotides, the CDR3 is TGTGCCAGCAGCTTAACTCCTAGCTCTGACTGGGCGGGCTTCTTT. It yields the protein CASSLTPSSDWAGFF.

This chain uses TRBV7-2 with TRBJ2-1, with 11 bases lining up with TRBD2. CDR3 length: 16 amino acids. The V gene's germline CDR1 is SGHTA and CDR2 FQGNSA. With 1 base clipped from V and 6 bases from J, the junction kept 5 bases outside the gene matches. CDR3 amino acids: CASSLVGLAGGNEQFF. CDR3 nucleotide sequence: TGTGCCAGCAGCTTAGTAGGGCTAGCGGGGGGCAATGAGCAGTTCTTC.

The J gene is TRBJ2-5, the V gene TRBV5-8; D remains ambiguous. The CDR3 covers 17 residues. Germline lookup yields CDR1 SGHTS and CDR2 YDEGEE. Deletions cut 2 bases from V and 1 base from J, with 18 bases between. Written as DNA, the CDR3 is TGTGCCAGCAGCTTAAGAGTCGGGTCTAAGGGCCAAGAGACCCAGTACTTC. Protein sequence: CASSLRVGSKGQETQYF.

CDR3 loop: CASSLGGGPYNEQFF. The CDR3 DNA sequence: TGTGCCAGCAGCTTAGGGGGGGGGCCCTACAATGAGCAGTTCTTC. V and J are TRBV7-2 and TRBJ2-1, with a tentative D call TRBD2 (7 bases). The germline CDR1 and CDR2 sequences are SGHTA and FQGNSA. The CDR3 totals 15 residues. V was shortened by 1 base and J by 2 bases, with 9 bases between the two germline ends.

This clone is termed medium-sized. The same CDR3 is also encoded by other DNA sequences in this sample. The chain joins TRBV2 to TRBJ1-2; 7 bases fit TRBD1. Germline CDR1 is SNHLY and CDR2 is FYNNEI. Unmatched junction bases numbered 5, after V lost 4 bases and J lost 6 bases. CDR3 length equals 13 residues. CDR3 sequence: CASSVTGADGYTF. The CDR3 DNA follows: TGTGCCAGCAGTGTAACAGGGGCGGATGGCTACACCTTC.

V usage is TRBV2 and J usage is TRBJ1-4; 10 bases agree with TRBD1. V shed 5 bases, J shed 8 bases, and the junction held 5 bases outside the gene matches. Germline V CDR1 and CDR2: SNHLY, FYNNEI. The length of the CDR3 is 14 residues. The chain's CDR3 is CASSPTGGREKLFF. Here the CDR3 DNA reads TGTGCCAGCAGTCCGACAGGGGGCCGGGAAAAACTGTTTTTT.

In its sample, this clone ranks as medium-sized (0.01 to 0.1%). The chain carries TRBV21-1 and TRBJ1-2; the DNA was not compared with TRBD1, the D call given in the table. TRBV21-1 is an annotated pseudogene. This CDR3 region has 12 residues. The CDR3 protein is CASWGQGYGYTF. CDR3 DNA: TGTGCCAGCTGGGGACAGGGCTATGGCTACACCTTC.

This clone is a singleton in its sample. CDR3 DNA sequence: TGTGCCAGCAGCCTCGGGACAGGGAACTATGGCTACACCTTC. Translation: CASSLGTGNYGYTF. The chain carries TRBV9 and TRBJ1-2; 9 positions match TRBD1. This CDR3 is 14 amino acids long. The V and J ends lost 4 bases and 2 bases, in that order; junction bases with no gene match: 3. Germline CDR1 SGDLS, CDR2 YYNGEE.